This T cell receptor (beta chain) was documented in a study of CD8 T cells in Susac syndrome (dated by TCRdb to 2018 to 2020). About the full investigation: Repertoire sequencing was used to test whether CD8+ T cell activation and differentiation in Susac syndrome was antigen driven. The clonality of the CD8+ T cell repertoire was compared across 12 healthy donors, some 14 Susac syndrome patients and roughly 15 multiple sclerosis patients. What the research found in general, with its limitations: The study acknowledged that relatively few individuals were included in the TCR sequencing and HLA analysis.

RNA was extracted with the RNeasy kit and about 0.45 to 1 ug was reverse transcribed using random hexamers. TCR beta CDR3 regions were amplified with the immunoSEQ multiplex PCR assay covering 54 Vbeta and 13 Jbeta segments. PCR amplification bias was corrected by using a synthetic template baseline for primer optimization and computational correction. From the authors' description of their analysis: Reads were annotated to V, D and J genes per IMGT and analyzed with immunoSEQ Analyzer, keeping only productive sequences. Clonality was computed as one minus Shannon entropy normalized by log2 of the number of productive unique sequences. For each patient and control, public and private clones were evaluated within the 100 most prevalent clones. Susac-specific clones were defined as absent from healthy and MS cohorts, around 1,000 published viral clones and other ImmuneACCESS disease sequences. The raw public data were reprocessed by TCRdb itself: fastp quality trimming at Q25, MiXCR clonotype calling, in-frame beta chains only. Entries are consolidated by CDR3 protein sequence, retaining the most common genes and DNA. Here the V and J calls rest on TCRdb's processing, not on the authors' analysis. This sample has 150,000 to 160,000 distinct CDR3 sequences in its table, and nearly 97% of those were observed once. 0.14% to 0.15% of the sample comes from the top ten.

On this clonotype itself: The antigen this receptor binds is unknown. There are no base qualities to consult, and no much larger clone falls within one base.

Per the germline V gene, SQVTM is the CDR1 and ANQGSEA is the CDR2. Measured from the cysteine to the phenylalanine, the CDR3 is 13 residues long. Just the 39-base CDR3 DNA is kept, in frame starting at base 1. V is pared back by 7 bases and J by 5 bases, with 14 bases lying between the germline termini. Peripheral blood CD8+ and CD4+ T cells from healthy donors, Susac syndrome patients and multiple sclerosis patients were profiled using high-throughput TCR beta sequencing. The multiple sclerosis controls were treatment-naive patients who had stable or active relapsing-remitting disease and met the revised McDonald criteria. Bulk CD8+ and CD4+ T cells were purified by magnetic negative isolation, whereas CD8+ TEMRA cells were enriched by FACS. Blood was collected in EDTA tubes and processed within 24 hours, with PBMCs isolated through density gradient centrifugation. PBMCs intended for TCR sequencing were cryopreserved in liquid nitrogen and were subsequently thawed in a 37 degrees C water bath. The sorted or isolated CD4+, CD8+ and CD8+ TEMRA cells reached a purity of at least 90%.

The sequenced sample consisted of CD8+ T cells from PBMCs. The receptor's source is a human donor with multiple sclerosis. The rearranged chain carries TRBV29-1 and TRBJ2-2, with the D gene not clear enough to name. At the DNA level, the sequence is TGCAGCGCCGGAGATGATCGGACCGGGGAGCTGTTTTTT. This translates into CSAGDDRTGELFF.